The T cell receptor beta chain under discussion was sequenced for a study of T cells in Graves' hyperthyroidism and ophthalmopathy. Findings of the study overall: Stable hyperthyroidism was told apart from ophthalmopathy by a model built on 13 V-J features.

With V trimmed by 6 bases and J by 3 bases, 3 bases remained unmatched. This CDR3 has 13 residues. CDR1 SQVTM and CDR2 ANQGSEA come from the germline V gene. Researchers took RNA transcripts and amplified the TCR beta CDR3 regions from them. Primed by the HTBI set, a first-round RT-PCR was run on the TCR CDR3. TCRdb processed the multiplex PCR reads anew with MiXCR; each CDR3 protein has one entry. The table shows under 300,000 distinct CDR3 sequences, with roughly an eighth occurring only once. This clonotype was counted at least ten times. The antigen is unknown. Over 18 months, lack of ophthalmopathy progression marked Graves' hyperthyroidism as stable.

The sequenced sample was blood. The rearrangement uses TRBV29-1 and TRBJ2-5; TRBD1 agrees at 11 bases. The TCR originated in a woman aged 40 to 55 with Graves' hyperthyroidism. Here the CDR3 reads CSVDRGLEETQYF. CDR3 nucleotides: TGCAGCGTGGACAGGGGGCTGGAAGAGACCCAGTACTTC.